Sequencing of this T cell receptor (beta chain) was carried out in a study of shared clonotypes between healthy human individuals. The CDR3 has 12 amino acids. Germline CDR1 reads GTSNPN; CDR2 reads SVGIG (reference sequence). The V segment lost 2 bases and the J segment 6 bases; nucleotides outside the gene matches: 2. The data were produced by immunoSEQ multiplex PCR, yet TCRdb's version contains in-frame clones alone and is incomplete. Of around 500,000 clones listed, about four fifths are singletons. The chain is built from TRBV30 and TRBJ1-1, with 8 bases lining up with TRBD1. This receptor was taken from a middle-aged woman in good health. Some clones in this sample may be carry-over from other donors' samples. Sample: PBMCs. CDR3 nucleotides: TGTGCCTGGAGTAACAGGGGGGCTGAAGCTTTCTTT. As protein: CAWSNRGAEAFF.